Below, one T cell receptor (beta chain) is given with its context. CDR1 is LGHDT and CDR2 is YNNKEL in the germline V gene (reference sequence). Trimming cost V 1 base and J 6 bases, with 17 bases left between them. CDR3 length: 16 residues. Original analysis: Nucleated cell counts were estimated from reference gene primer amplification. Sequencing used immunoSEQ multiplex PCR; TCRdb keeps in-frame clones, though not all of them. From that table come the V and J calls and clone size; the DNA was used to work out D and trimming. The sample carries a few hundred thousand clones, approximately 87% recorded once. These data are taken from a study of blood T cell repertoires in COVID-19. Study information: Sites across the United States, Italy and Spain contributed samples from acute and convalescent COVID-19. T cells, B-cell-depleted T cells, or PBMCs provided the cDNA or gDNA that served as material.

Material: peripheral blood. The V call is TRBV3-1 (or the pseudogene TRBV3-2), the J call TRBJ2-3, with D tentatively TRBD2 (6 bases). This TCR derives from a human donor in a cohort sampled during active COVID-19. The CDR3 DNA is TGTGCCAGCAGCCAAGTCGGGACTGCCACTGGGGATACGCAGTATTTT. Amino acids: CASSQVGTATGDTQYF.